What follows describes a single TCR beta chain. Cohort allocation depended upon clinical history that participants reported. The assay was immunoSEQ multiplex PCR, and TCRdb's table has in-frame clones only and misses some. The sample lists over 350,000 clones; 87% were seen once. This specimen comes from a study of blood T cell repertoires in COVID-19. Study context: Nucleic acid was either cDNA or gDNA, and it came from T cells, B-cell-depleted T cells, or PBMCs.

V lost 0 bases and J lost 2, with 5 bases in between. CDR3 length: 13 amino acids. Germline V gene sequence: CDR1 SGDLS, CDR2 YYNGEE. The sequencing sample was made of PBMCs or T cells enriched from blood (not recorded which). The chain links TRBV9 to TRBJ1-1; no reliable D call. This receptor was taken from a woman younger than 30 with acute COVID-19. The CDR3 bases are TGTGCCAGCAGCGTAGCACATAACACTGAAGCTTTCTTT. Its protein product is CASSVAHNTEAFF.